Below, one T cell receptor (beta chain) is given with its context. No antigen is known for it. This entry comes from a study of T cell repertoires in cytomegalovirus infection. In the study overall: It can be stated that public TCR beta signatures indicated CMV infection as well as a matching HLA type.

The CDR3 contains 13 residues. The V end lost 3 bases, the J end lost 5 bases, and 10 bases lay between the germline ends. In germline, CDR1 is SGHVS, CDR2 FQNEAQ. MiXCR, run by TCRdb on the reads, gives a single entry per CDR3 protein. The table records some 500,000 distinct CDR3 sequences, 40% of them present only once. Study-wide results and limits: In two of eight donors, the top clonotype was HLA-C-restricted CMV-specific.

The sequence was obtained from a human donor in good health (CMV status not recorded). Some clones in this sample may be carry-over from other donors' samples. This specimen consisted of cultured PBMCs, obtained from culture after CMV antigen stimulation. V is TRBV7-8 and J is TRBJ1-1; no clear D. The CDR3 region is CASSFRGQTEAFF. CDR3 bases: TGTGCCAGCAGCTTTCGAGGGCAAACTGAAGCTTTCTTT.